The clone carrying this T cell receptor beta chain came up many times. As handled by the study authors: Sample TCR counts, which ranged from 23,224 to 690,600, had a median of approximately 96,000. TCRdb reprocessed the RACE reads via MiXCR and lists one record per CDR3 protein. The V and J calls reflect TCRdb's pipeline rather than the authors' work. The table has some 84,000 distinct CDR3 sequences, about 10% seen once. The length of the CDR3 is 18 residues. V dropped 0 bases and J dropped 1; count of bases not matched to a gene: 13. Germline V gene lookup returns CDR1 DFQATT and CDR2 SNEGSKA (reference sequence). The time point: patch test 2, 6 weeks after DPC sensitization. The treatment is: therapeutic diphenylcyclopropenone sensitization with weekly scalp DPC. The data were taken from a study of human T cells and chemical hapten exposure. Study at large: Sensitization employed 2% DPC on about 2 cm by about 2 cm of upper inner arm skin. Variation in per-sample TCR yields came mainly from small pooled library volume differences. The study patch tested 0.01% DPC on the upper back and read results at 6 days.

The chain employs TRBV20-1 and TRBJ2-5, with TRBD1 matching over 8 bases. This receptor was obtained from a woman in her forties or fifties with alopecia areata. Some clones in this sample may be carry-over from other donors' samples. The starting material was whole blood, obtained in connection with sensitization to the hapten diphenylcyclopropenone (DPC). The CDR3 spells CSARDLQGQGVRQETQYF. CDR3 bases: TGCAGTGCTAGAGATCTCCAAGGACAGGGAGTTCGCCAAGAGACCCAGTACTTC.